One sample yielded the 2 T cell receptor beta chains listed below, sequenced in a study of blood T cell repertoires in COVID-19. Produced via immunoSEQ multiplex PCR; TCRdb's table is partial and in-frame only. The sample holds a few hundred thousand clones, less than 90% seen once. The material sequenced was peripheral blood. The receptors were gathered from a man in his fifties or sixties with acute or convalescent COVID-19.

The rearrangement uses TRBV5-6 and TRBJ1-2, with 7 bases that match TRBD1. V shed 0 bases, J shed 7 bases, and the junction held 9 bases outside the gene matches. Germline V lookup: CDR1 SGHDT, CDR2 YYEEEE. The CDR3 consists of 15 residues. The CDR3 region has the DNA TGTGCCAGCAGCTTGGCAAGGGTCAGGGGGTTTGGCTACACCTTC. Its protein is CASSLARVRGFGYTF.

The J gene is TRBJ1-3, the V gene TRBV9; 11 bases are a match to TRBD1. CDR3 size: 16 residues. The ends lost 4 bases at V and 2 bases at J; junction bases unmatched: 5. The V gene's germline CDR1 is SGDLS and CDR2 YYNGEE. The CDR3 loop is CASSPRTGGTGNTIYF. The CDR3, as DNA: TGTGCCAGCAGCCCACGGACAGGGGGCACTGGAAACACCATATATTTT.